This T cell receptor (beta chain) was observed in a study of cytomegalovirus exposure and HLA in healthy donors. In regard to this clone: What it binds is unknown.

PCR employed 60 Vbeta and 13 Jbeta primers. Clones were sequenced by immunoSEQ multiplex PCR, and TCRdb holds only the in-frame ones, with some missing. Of fewer than 250,000 clones detected, roughly four fifths appear once; the ten largest clones hold around 1.9%. The germline V gene encodes CDR1 MNHNY and CDR2 SVGAGI (reference sequence). J lost 1 base, V lost 8 bases, and 9 bases had no gene match. CDR3 length equals 16 residues. General study results and limits: Immune exposure was documented only through CMV serostatus.

This receptor was obtained from a man in his late teens or twenties in good health and CMV-seronegative. The sample was PBMCs. The chain is built from TRBV6-6 and TRBJ2-1, with 9 bases lining up with TRBD1. The CDR3: CASPFLQGASYNEQFF. Written as DNA, the CDR3 is TGTGCCAGCCCCTTTCTACAGGGGGCATCCTACAATGAGCAGTTCTTC.